The 10 T cell receptor beta chains below were found in one sample sequenced in a study of response to subunit inactivated influenza vaccine. TCRdb re-derived calls from the RT-PCR reads in MiXCR, one entry per CDR3 protein. The sample consists of approximately 680,000 distinct CDR3 sequences, around a sixth of them appearing once. This specimen was PBMCs from blood, taken 11 to 12 days after vaccination. Source of these receptors: a man aged 45-65 years who received an inactivated influenza vaccine.

This clonotype was counted a few times. The chain recombines TRBV5-6 with TRBJ1-1; 7 bases match TRBD1. The CDR3 totals 15 residues. The germline V gene encodes CDR1 SGHDT and CDR2 YYEEEE. V lost 1 base to trimming and J lost 2 bases; unmatched junction nucleotides: 5. The CDR3 nucleotides are TGTGCCAGCAGCTTGACAGGGGTTTTAAACACTGAAGCTTTCTTT. Protein product: CASSLTGVLNTEAFF.

In its sample, this clonotype was seen a few times. CDR3 loop: CASSQDLLLNTEAFF. CDR3 coding DNA: TGTGCCAGCAGCCAAGATCTTCTATTGAACACTGAAGCTTTCTTT. The rearrangement uses TRBV4-2 and TRBJ1-1; no reliable D call. Per germline, CDR1 LGHNA and CDR2 YNFKEQ. The CDR3 extends over 15 amino acids. V lost 0 bases and J lost 0, with 8 bases in between.

The genes are TRBV5-1 and TRBJ2-2, with 8 nucleotides matching TRBD1. V trimming: 4 bases; J trimming: 0 bases; junction bases outside the gene matches: 2. Germline CDR1 reads SGHRS; CDR2 reads YFSETQ. The CDR3 is made up of 15 amino acids. DNA of the CDR3: TGCGCCAGCAGCAAGGACAGGGCGAACACCGGGGAGCTGTTTTTT. Translation: CASSKDRANTGELFF.

The chain couples TRBV20-1 to TRBJ2-1, with D maybe TRBD1 (5 bases). Germline V gene sequence: CDR1 DFQATT, CDR2 SNEGSKA (reference sequence). CDR3 size: 15 residues. V lost 3 bases and J lost 0, with 12 bases in between. The CDR3 coding sequence is TGCAGTGCTAGTACAGGTCGAGGCTCCTACAATGAGCAGTTCTTC. It codes for CSASTGRGSYNEQFF.

A few counts support this clonotype. V usage is TRBV12-3 or TRBV12-4 and J usage is TRBJ2-5, with 7 bases matching TRBD2. V lost 2 bases to trimming and J lost 0 bases; unmatched junction nucleotides: 6. CDR3 length: 16 residues. The CDR3 DNA is TGTGCCAGCAGTTTATTTGGGACTATATACCAAGAGACCCAGTACTTC. This codes for CASSLFGTIYQETQYF.

This clonotype was detected only a few times. The chain couples TRBV7-3 to TRBJ2-1; 10 bases are a match to TRBD2. The ends lost 5 bases at V and 7 bases at J; junction bases unmatched: 8. The CDR3 has 15 residues. The germline CDR1 and CDR2 sequences are SGHTA and FQGTGA. CDR3 nucleotide sequence: TGTGCCAGCAGCCAAAGGACTAGCGGAAGGAATGAGCAGTTCTTC. This sequence encodes CASSQRTSGRNEQFF.

This clonotype was recorded many times. This sequence joins TRBV4-3 and TRBJ1-4; 9 bases map to TRBD1. CDR1 and CDR2 from the germline V gene are LGHNA and YSLEER. The CDR3 is 17 residues long. With 1 base clipped from V and 4 bases from J, the junction kept 7 bases outside the gene matches. CDR3 region: CASSQAWDRVDNEKLFF. The CDR3 coding sequence is TGCGCCAGCAGCCAAGCCTGGGACAGGGTCGATAATGAAAAACTGTTTTTT.

The chain couples TRBV5-1 to TRBJ2-7; 7 bases are a match to TRBD2. This CDR3 comprises 17 residues. The V segment lost 0 bases and the J segment 3 bases; nucleotides outside the gene matches: 12. CDR1 and CDR2 (germline): SGHRS, YFSETQ. The DNA of the CDR3 is TGCGCCAGCAGCTTGGCCGGTATGTCGGGGGGAAACTACGAGCAGTACTTC. Translating gives CASSLAGMSGGNYEQYF.

This clonotype was seen a handful of times. The V call is TRBV5-1, the J call TRBJ2-1; 7 bases fit TRBD2. Germline V gene data show CDR1 as SGHRS and CDR2 as YFSETQ. This CDR3 contains 14 residues. Trimming cost V 0 bases and J 10 bases; bases outside gene matches: 7. CDR3: CASSLANQRGEQFF. Written as DNA, the CDR3 is TGCGCCAGCAGCTTGGCCAACCAGCGGGGCGAGCAGTTCTTC.

V gene TRBV7-9 combines with J gene TRBJ2-7, with 7 bases lining up with TRBD1. Germline lookup yields CDR1 SEHNR and CDR2 FQNEAQ (reference sequence). This CDR3 comprises 15 residues. The J segment lost 6 bases and the V segment lost 3 bases, leaving 11 bases of the junction unmatched. CDR3: CASSLVEGTGAEQYF. For the CDR3, the DNA is TGTGCCAGCAGCTTGGTAGAAGGAACAGGGGCCGAGCAGTACTTC.